The present entry profiles one T cell receptor beta chain with its context. Its target antigen remains unknown. No much larger clone is present one base from it, and per-base qualities are unavailable. Enrolling through a virtual design, the prospective study's participants ranged in age from roughly 18 to 95 years and lived across approximately 25 United States geographic areas. To assign participants to cohorts, the prospective study relied on clinical history that participants themselves reported in a screening survey and a study questionnaire. A participant counted as exposed if, within 2 weeks of entering the study, that participant had been in contact with someone who had a PCR-confirmed or clinician-diagnosed COVID-19 case. Each participant in the prospective study had whole blood, serum and a nasopharyngeal or oropharyngeal swab collected by mobile phlebotomists. Over a roughly 2-month period, participants in the prospective study had the option of providing additional blood draws and questionnaires. Before DNA extraction, blood samples from the prospective study were shipped at room temperature or frozen.

The sample belongs to a study of blood T cell repertoires in COVID-19 (dated by TCRdb to 2019 to 2021). Some background on the complete study: Collaborator samples came from the United States, Italy and Spain and covered acute and convalescent phases of COVID-19. The samples were drawn from the first 160 participants of the ongoing ImmuneRACE study and from 1,254 subjects provided by 6 global collaborators. The sample metadata nearly always contained a de-identified subject ID, COVID-19 status, age in years and sex. Where available, HLA class I and class II types were taken from metadata supplied by the sample provider and were not determined by assay-based typing. Deeply sampled blood TCRbeta repertoires from subjects exposed to, actively infected with, or recovered from COVID-19 were included in the dataset. The material from the prospective study consisted of cDNA or gDNA derived from T cells, B-cell-depleted T cells, or PBMCs. A freely available public database, intended as a resource for researchers studying the immune response to SARS-CoV-2, is where the repertoires were released. General findings and caveats noted by the study authors: The amount of clinical and demographic metadata varied by source and participant and was provided uncurated.

TCRbeta CDR3 regions were amplified from genomic DNA using the immunoSEQ Assay, a bias-controlled multiplex PCR. The source study handled its data this way. The number of nucleated cells in each sample was estimated by amplification of reference gene primers within the assay. To quantify the absolute abundance of each unique TCRbeta CDR3 rearrangement, sequence reads were collapsed and filtered. For each sample, productive Simpson clonality was calculated by taking the square root of Simpson's diversity index across productive rearrangements. TCRdb stores this immuneACCESS table with in-frame sequences only. Part of the clones is absent; in the studies checked, under half of the shortfall reflects unresolved V genes, and no reason is known for the rest. V, J and clone size derive from that table, while D and trimming were established from the DNA sequence. This sample gives around 320,000 clones in total; about nine tenths of them show up just once. The top ten clonotypes cover approximately 2.9% of the sample.

The CDR3 goes from the cysteine to the phenylalanine over 14 residues. Kept here is only the CDR3 DNA, which spans 42 bases and is read in frame from base 1. V loses 4 bases of germline sequence and J loses 0 bases, and the interval between the two ends is 10 bases. From the germline V gene, CDR1 is SGHRS and CDR2 is YFSETQ. This TCR was sampled from a woman aged 45-60 years who had been exposed to COVID-19. The chain joins TRBV5-1 to TRBJ1-1, with the D gene not clear enough to name. Specimen: PBMCs or T cells enriched from blood (not recorded which). The nucleotides are TGCGCCAGCAGCGTGCTAGCAATGAACACTGAAGCTTTCTTT. It is translated as CASSVLAMNTEAFF.